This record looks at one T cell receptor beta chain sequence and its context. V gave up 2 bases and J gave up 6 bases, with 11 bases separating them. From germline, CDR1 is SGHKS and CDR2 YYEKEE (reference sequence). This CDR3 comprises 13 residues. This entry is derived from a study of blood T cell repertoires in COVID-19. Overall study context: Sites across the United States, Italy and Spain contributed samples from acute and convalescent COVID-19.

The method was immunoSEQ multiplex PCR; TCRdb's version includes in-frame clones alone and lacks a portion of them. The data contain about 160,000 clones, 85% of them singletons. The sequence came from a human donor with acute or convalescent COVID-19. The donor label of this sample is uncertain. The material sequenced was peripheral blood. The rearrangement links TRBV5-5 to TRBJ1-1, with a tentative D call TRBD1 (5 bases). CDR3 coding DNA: TGTGCCAGCAGCTTCGGGGGACGCCCTGAAGCTTTCTTT. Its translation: CASSFGGRPEAFF.